The entry below gives a single TCR beta chain sequence along with its context. The antigen remains undetermined. This sample also contains other DNA sequences that code for the same CDR3. The CDR3 runs to 17 residues. Germline CDR1 LNHDA, CDR2 SQIVND (reference sequence). The ends were cut back, 4 bases at V and 2 bases at J, with 18 bases in the middle. The PCR ran on 60 Vbeta and 13 Jbeta primers. Here immunoSEQ multiplex PCR was the method, and the copy in TCRdb shows in-frame clones only, minus some. In the table there are approximately 190,000 clones, around 87% of which are singletons. This specimen belongs to a study of cytomegalovirus exposure and HLA in healthy donors. Study-level background: In a previous analysis, approximately 110 million unique TCR beta sequences were found from 150 million to 200 million T cells. Findings and caveats of the study: Per a later analysis, 15,000 to 20,000 TCR beta sequences showed association with HLA alleles at 0.05 false discovery rate.

The TCR originated in a man aged 25-40 years in good health and CMV-seronegative. Sequences were obtained from PBMCs. This chain connects TRBV19 to TRBJ1-5, with D unclear. The CDR3 here is CASSTGWRPEGNQPQHF. DNA for the CDR3: TGTGCCAGTAGTACCGGGTGGCGCCCTGAGGGCAATCAGCCCCAGCATTTT.